These T cell receptor beta chains were read from a single sample in a study of blood T cell repertoires in COVID-19. Assay: immunoSEQ multiplex PCR; the TCRdb copy retains only in-frame clones and omits some. The repertoire holds about 150,000 clones, 80% to 85% seen once, with about 11% in the top ten. The material sequenced was peripheral blood. These receptors were obtained from a man aged 65 to 79 with active or convalescent COVID-19. Each CDR3 is given with its conserved first and last residue. D genes are given only for firm matches. Size is omitted from some rows. Given values are once, few, many or a class for expanded clones.

abundance	v_gene	j_gene	d_gene	CDR3nt	CDR3aa
.	TRBV2	TRBJ1-3	.	TGTGCCAGCAGTAGCCGGGGGGTCTCTGGAAACACCATATATTTT	CASSSRGVSGNTIYF
.	TRBV6-5	TRBJ2-1	TRBD1	TGTGCCAGCAGTTCAACGAGACAGGGGTCCTACAATGAGCAGTTCTTC	CASSSTRQGSYNEQFF
.	TRBV30	TRBJ1-1	.	TGTGCCTGGGGGCCGCTAGCAGCTTTCTTT	CAWGPLAAFF
.	TRBV11-2	TRBJ2-5	.	TGTGCCAGCAGCTTAGACAGGAACCAAGAGACCCAGTACTTC	CASSLDRNQETQYF
.	TRBV25-1	TRBJ2-6	.	TGTGCCAGCAGTTTACCTCAGGGTTCTGGGGCCAACGTCCTGACTTTC	CASSLPQGSGANVLTF
.	TRBV14	TRBJ1-6	TRBD1	TGTGCCAGCAGCCGTCTCCAGGGGGCCGCTTCACCCCTCCACTTT	CASSRLQGAASPLHF
.	TRBV7-2	TRBJ1-5	.	TGTGCCAGCAGCCAGGAACGAAATCAGCCCCAGCATTTT	CASSQERNQPQHF
.	TRBV6-5	TRBJ2-1	TRBD2	TGTGCCAGCTGTCGACCTAGCGGGAGTGATGAGCAGTTCTTC	CASCRPSGSDEQFF
few	TRBV18	TRBJ1-2	.	TGTGCCAGCTCACCCCTCCAGGGCTACTATGGCTACACCTTC	CASSPLQGYYGYTF
.	TRBV3-1/TRBV3-2	TRBJ2-5	.	TGTGCCAGCAGCCAACCCCGCGGGACTGCGAAACAAGAGACCCAGTACTTC	CASSQPRGTAKQETQYF
.	TRBV25-1	TRBJ1-2	.	TGTGCCAGCAGTGAATACAGGGAGGATGGCTACACCTTC	CASSEYREDGYTF
once	TRBV7-2	TRBJ1-5	.	TGTGCCAGCAGCTTTAGCGGCAGCAATCAGCCCCAGCATTTT	CASSFSGSNQPQHF
few	TRBV10-3	TRBJ2-7	.	TGTGCCATCAGCCTCTCCTCGGACGGGACCTACGAGCAGTACTTC	CAISLSSDGTYEQYF
once	TRBV7-2	TRBJ2-2	TRBD2	TGTGCCAGCACTCACCGGGGGGGGGCCGGCACCGGGGAGCTGTTTTTT	CASTHRGGAGTGELFF
.	TRBV19	TRBJ2-1	TRBD1	TGTGCCAGCCTAGGACAGGAGAAATACAATGAGCAGTTCTTC	CASLGQEKYNEQFF
.	TRBV7-6	TRBJ2-2	.	TGTGCCAGCAGCCTGGCGGGATCGTCGAGCACCGGGGAGCTGTTTTTT	CASSLAGSSSTGELFF
.	TRBV6-2/TRBV6-3	TRBJ2-3	.	TGTGCCAGCAGTCCCAGGTGGCTAGCGAGGGATACGCAGTATTTT	CASSPRWLARDTQYF